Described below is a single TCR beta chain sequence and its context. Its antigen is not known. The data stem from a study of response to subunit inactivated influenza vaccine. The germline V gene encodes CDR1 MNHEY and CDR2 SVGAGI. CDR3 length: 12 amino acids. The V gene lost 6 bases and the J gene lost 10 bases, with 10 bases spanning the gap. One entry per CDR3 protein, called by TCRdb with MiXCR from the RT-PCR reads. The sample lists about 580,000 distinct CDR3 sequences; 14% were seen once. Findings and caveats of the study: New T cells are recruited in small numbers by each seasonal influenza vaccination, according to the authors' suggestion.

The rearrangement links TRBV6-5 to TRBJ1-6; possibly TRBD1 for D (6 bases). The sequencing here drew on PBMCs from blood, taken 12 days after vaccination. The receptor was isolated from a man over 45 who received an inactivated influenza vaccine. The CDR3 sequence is CASSYRESPLHF. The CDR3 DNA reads TGTGCCAGCAGCTACAGGGAATCACCCCTCCACTTT.